Listed below are T cell receptor beta chains from one sample, sequenced in a study of T cells in Graves' hyperthyroidism and ophthalmopathy. TCRdb itself ran the multiplex PCR reads through MiXCR, one entry per CDR3 protein. The sample carries 500,000 or so distinct CDR3 sequences, under 20% recorded once. Sequencing input: blood. The receptor set was obtained from a woman between 18 and 29 years old with Graves' ophthalmopathy. CDR3s include the opening cysteine and the closing phenylalanine or tryptophan. D genes are given only for firm matches. Rows give clone size only sometimes, using once, few, many, or a class for an expanded clone.

TRBV25-1	TRBJ2-1	NA	TRBD2	TGTGCCAGCAGTCAAGGAACCGGGACTAGTGGGGGCCATGAGCAGTTCTTC	CASSQGTGTSGGHEQFF
TRBV5-1	TRBJ1-2	many	NA	TGCGCCAGCAGCTTGGAAATTAACTATGGCTACACCTTC	CASSLEINYGYTF
TRBV27	TRBJ2-3	few	NA	TGTGCCAGCAGTAAACTAGGCACAGATACGCAGTATTTT	CASSKLGTDTQYF
TRBV3-1	TRBJ1-4	many	NA	TGTGCCAGCAGCCAAGGGCTATCAACTAATGAAAAACTGTTTTTT	CASSQGLSTNEKLFF
TRBV6-1	TRBJ1-6	many	TRBD1	TGTGCCAGCAGTATAACAGGGGGCGCGGACAATTCACCCCTCCACTTT	CASSITGGADNSPLHF
TRBV28	TRBJ1-2	few	NA	TGTGCCAGCACCTATGGGCGGAACTATGGCTACACCTTC	CASTYGRNYGYTF
TRBV28	TRBJ1-5	many	NA	TGTGCCAGCAGGGTTACAGGTGGGCGGGGGGAGCCCCAGCATTTT	CASRVTGGRGEPQHF
TRBV20-1	TRBJ1-5	NA	TRBD1	TGCAGTGCTCTGGGACAGCCTTATAGCAATCAGCCCCAGCATTTT	CSALGQPYSNQPQHF
TRBV12-3/TRBV12-4	TRBJ2-2	many	NA	TGTGCCAGCAGTTTATACGGAAGGAACACCGGGGAGCTGTTTTTT	CASSLYGRNTGELFF
TRBV11-2	TRBJ2-2	few	NA	TGTGTCAGCAGCCTTGGGGACACGACGAACACCGGGGAGCTGTTTTTT	CVSSLGDTTNTGELFF
TRBV14	TRBJ2-6	few	TRBD1	TGTGCCAGCAGCTCCATGGACAGGATCTCTGGGGCCAACGTCCTGACTTTC	CASSSMDRISGANVLTF
TRBV4-2	TRBJ1-1	NA	TRBD1	TGTGCCAGCAGCCAGGGAGGGGGAACAGGGGATAAGCTTCTCTTT	CASSQGGGTGDKLLF
TRBV28	TRBJ1-1	NA	NA	TGTGCCAGCAGTTTTCGGGGGAACACTGGAGCTTTCTTT	CASSFRGNTGAFF
TRBV6-1	TRBJ2-6	NA	NA	TGTGCCAGCAGTGACGGGATATCTGGGGCCAACGTCCTGACTTTC	CASSDGISGANVLTF
TRBV28	TRBJ2-1	many	TRBD2	TGTGCCAGCAGTTTCCATAGCGGGAGGGCCCTCTACAATGAGCAGTTCTTC	CASSFHSGRALYNEQFF
TRBV12-3/TRBV12-4	TRBJ2-1	many	TRBD2	TGTGCCAGCAGTTTTACTAGCGGGGGTGGCGAGCAGTTCTTC	CASSFTSGGGEQFF
TRBV6-1	TRBJ1-5	NA	TRBD1	TGTGCCAGCACTCCCGGGACAGGCAATCAGCCCCAGCATTTT	CASTPGTGNQPQHF
TRBV27	TRBJ1-1	many	TRBD1	TGTGCCAGTAACATAAACAGGGGGAGAGCTGAAGCTTTCTTT	CASNINRGRAEAFF
TRBV27	TRBJ2-7	many	NA	TGTGCCAGCAGGCTGGTCGGTGGAGCCGAGCAGTACTTC	CASRLVGGAEQYF
TRBV5-1	TRBJ1-5	many	TRBD1	TGCGCCAGCAGCTTGGAGGGGGCTGGTCAGCCCCAGCATTTT	CASSLEGAGQPQHF
TRBV12-3/TRBV12-4	TRBJ2-1	many	TRBD2	TGTGCCAGCAGTTTACGCGGGGGGGGGAACAATGAGCAGTTCTTC	CASSLRGGGNNEQFF
TRBV12-3/TRBV12-4	TRBJ2-3	many	NA	TGTGCCAGCACTGAGACGGGCACAGATACGCAGTATTTT	CASTETGTDTQYF
TRBV7-9	TRBJ1-1	few	TRBD1	TGTGCCAGCAGCGACCGCCCCGGACAGGGGCGAACTGAAGCTTTCTTT	CASSDRPGQGRTEAFF
TRBV7-3	TRBJ2-7	NA	TRBD2	TGTGCCAGCAGTTACTCGGGAGGATCCGGCCCCGATGAGCAGTACTTC	CASSYSGGSGPDEQYF
TRBV7-2	TRBJ2-5	NA	TRBD2	TGTGCCAGCAGCTTACAAGGGGGTGGACTAGCGGGAGAACAAGAGACCCAGTACTTC	CASSLQGGGLAGEQETQYF
TRBV3-1	TRBJ2-1	NA	NA	TGTGCCAGCAACCAAGATAGGGGCGGTAGGCAGTTCTTC	CASNQDRGGRQFF
TRBV11-2	TRBJ2-2	few	NA	TGTGCCAGCAGCCAGCGACGTCTAAACACCGGGGAGCTGTTTTTT	CASSQRRLNTGELFF
TRBV7-8	TRBJ1-6	many	NA	TGTGCCAGCAGCTTAGCGCTCAGGGTGCGAAATTCACCCCTCCACTTT	CASSLALRVRNSPLHF
TRBV27	TRBJ2-7	NA	NA	TGTGCCAGCAGTTTGGGAAGTCTGTACGAGCAGTACTTC	CASSLGSLYEQYF
TRBV20-1	TRBJ2-1	many	TRBD2	TGCAGTGCTAGCGCCTTACTAGCGGGGGGGCAAAATGAGCAGTTCTTC	CSASALLAGGQNEQFF
TRBV2	TRBJ2-7	many	NA	TGTGCCAGCAGTGAAGTAGCAGAGTGGCAGTACTTC	CASSEVAEWQYF
TRBV9	TRBJ2-7	NA	NA	TGTGCCAGCAGCGTAGGCTCAGGCCCCGGGGAGCAGTACTTC	CASSVGSGPGEQYF
TRBV11-2	TRBJ2-5	many	NA	TGTGCCAGCAGTGTCCGGGTCCAAGAGACCCAGTACTTC	CASSVRVQETQYF
TRBV5-1	TRBJ2-3	many	NA	TGCGCCAGCAGCTTCGGGGTGGGCACAGATACGCAGTATTTT	CASSFGVGTDTQYF
TRBV7-8	TRBJ1-5	NA	NA	TGTGCCAGCAGCCCAGAAGGGAAGGGGTATCAGCCCCAGCATTTT	CASSPEGKGYQPQHF
TRBV20-1	TRBJ2-7	many	NA	TGCAGTGCACCCGGGACGGTGGGCTTGGAGCAGTACTTC	CSAPGTVGLEQYF
TRBV20-1	TRBJ1-2	few	NA	TGCAGTGCTAGAGGGGGAGTGGCTTATGGCTACACCTTC	CSARGGVAYGYTF
TRBV2	TRBJ2-7	once	NA	TGTGCCAGCAGTGAGTCGGGGGACGAGCAGTACTTC	CASSESGDEQYF
TRBV4-2	TRBJ2-5	many	TRBD2	TGTGCCAGCAGCCCCCGGACTAGCGGGGGGGTTAAAGAGACCCAGTACTTC	CASSPRTSGGVKETQYF
TRBV7-3	TRBJ1-1	many	TRBD1	TGTGCCAGCAGCTTAACGGACAGGGGATATAAAACTGAAGCTTTCTTT	CASSLTDRGYKTEAFF
TRBV14	TRBJ1-2	few	TRBD1	TGTGCCAGCAGCCAAGTATATCGCCGGGACAGGGAATCCTCCTACACCTTC	CASSQVYRRDRESSYTF
TRBV6-2/TRBV6-3	TRBJ1-5	NA	NA	TGTGCCAGCCGACCGGACAGCCGTCAGCCCCAGCATTTT	CASRPDSRQPQHF
TRBV19	TRBJ2-3	NA	NA	TGTGCCAATAGTTCGACCACAGATACGCAGTATTTT	CANSSTTDTQYF
TRBV18	TRBJ1-1	few	TRBD1	TGTGCCAGCTCAAACCCGTTGGACAGGCTGGAAGCTTTCTTT	CASSNPLDRLEAFF
TRBV6-1	TRBJ1-2	few	NA	TGTGCCAGCAGCTCTCGACAGAGACCTAACTATGGCTACACCTTC	CASSSRQRPNYGYTF
TRBV4-1	TRBJ1-3	many	NA	TGCGCCAGCAGCCCTGAGACCTCTGGAAACACCATATATTTT	CASSPETSGNTIYF
TRBV27	TRBJ2-5	many	TRBD2	TGTGCCAGCAGTTTATCGAGACTAGCGGGGGGGCAAGAGACCCAGTACTTC	CASSLSRLAGGQETQYF
TRBV20-1	TRBJ2-7	many	NA	TGCAGTGCTAGAGACCCAGGGAACCACGAGCAGTACTTC	CSARDPGNHEQYF
TRBV5-1	TRBJ2-5	NA	TRBD2	TGCGCCAGCAGCTTGGACTATACTCCGGGACTAGCGGGATGGAGGTACTTC	CASSLDYTPGLAGWRYF
TRBV28	TRBJ1-3	few	NA	TGTGCCAGCAGTTTGCCCACTACTGGAAACACCATATATTTT	CASSLPTTGNTIYF
TRBV7-8	TRBJ2-7	few	TRBD1	TGTGCCAGCAGCTTAGGCGGGACAGGGGTCCACGAGCAGTACTTC	CASSLGGTGVHEQYF
TRBV2	TRBJ2-3	many	TRBD2	TGTGCCAGCAGACAAGCGGGGGGTTCCTCTGGAACGCAGTATTTT	CASRQAGGSSGTQYF
TRBV20-1	TRBJ2-7	many	TRBD2	TGCAGTGCCATCGGGCCTAGCGGGTACGAGCAGTACTTC	CSAIGPSGYEQYF
TRBV19	TRBJ2-7	NA	NA	TGTGCCAGTAGTACACTCCGGGACGCCCCCTACGAGCAGTACTTC	CASSTLRDAPYEQYF
TRBV27	TRBJ1-4	NA	NA	TGTTCCAGCAGTTTTATAGGACCCAATGAAAAACTGTTTTTT	CSSSFIGPNEKLFF